One sample yielded the 9 T cell receptor beta chains listed below, sequenced in a study of CD8 T cells in ankylosing spondylitis. General study results and limits: Made up of under 10 highly homologous variants, a TCR beta motif appeared characteristic of ankylosing spondylitis blood.

From the 5' RACE reads, TCRdb called clonotypes with MiXCR, one entry per CDR3 protein. The sample records roughly 700,000 distinct CDR3 sequences, under 20% being singletons. For these TCRs, the target antigens are not known. Sequenced material: blood, either unsorted or a sorted T cell fraction (not recorded which). These receptors came from a male donor with ankylosing spondylitis.

The J gene is TRBJ2-2, the V gene TRBV3-1; the D is unclear. This CDR3 region has 13 residues. Trimming stripped 1 base from V and 6 bases from J, with 6 bases between. Germline lookup yields CDR1 LGHDT and CDR2 YNNKEL (reference sequence). CDR3 bases: TGTGCCAGCAGCCAAGTCACCCCCGGGGAGCTGTTTTTT. Translating it yields CASSQVTPGELFF.

Only a few counts were recorded for this clonotype. The V gene is TRBV20-1, the J gene TRBJ1-2; possible D gene TRBD1, 6 bases. The CDR3 has 15 residues. The ends were cut back, 6 bases at V and 1 base at J, with 18 bases in the middle. CDR1 is DFQATT, CDR2 SNEGSKA, per germline (reference sequence). The CDR3 spells CSAPNPDSINYGYTF. The CDR3 DNA is TGCAGTGCCCCAAACCCGGACAGTATTAACTATGGCTACACCTTC.

The chain is built from TRBV28 and TRBJ2-1; 12 nucleotides agree with TRBD2. The length of the CDR3 is 14 residues. Unmatched junction bases numbered 3, after V lost 5 bases and J lost 7 bases. Germline values: CDR1 MDHEN, CDR2 SYDVKM. CDR3 nucleotide sequence: TGTGCCAGCAGTGGGACTAGCGGGCCGAATGAGCAGTTCTTC. This translates into CASSGTSGPNEQFF.

The chain is built from TRBV18 and TRBJ2-7, with 7 bases that match TRBD1. V lost 0 bases, J lost 3 bases, and 8 bases stayed unmatched. This CDR3 contains 16 residues. Germline lookup yields CDR1 KGHSH and CDR2 LQKENI. The CDR3 bases are TGTGCCAGCTCACCACCCAACAGGGGAAGAGGCTACGAGCAGTACTTC. The encoded protein is CASSPPNRGRGYEQYF.

This clonotype turned up a few times. The chain combines TRBV12-3 or TRBV12-4 with TRBJ2-7; D is perhaps TRBD1 (6 bases). V lost 5 bases and J 7 bases, leaving 12 bases between the germline ends. There are 12 residues in the CDR3. The DNA for the CDR3 is TGTGCCAGCAGTGGGGACAAGGAGGAGCAGTACTTC. It codes for CASSGDKEEQYF.

This clonotype was seen more than once but under ten times. The chain links TRBV3-1 to TRBJ2-7, with 9 bases that match TRBD2. Trimming removed 2 bases from V and 5 bases from J; junction bases left unmatched: 1. CDR1 and CDR2 (germline): LGHDT, YNNKEL (reference sequence). The CDR3 contains 13 residues. In DNA, the CDR3 is TGTGCCAGCAGCCAAATAGCGGGAGACGAGCAGTACTTC. Protein: CASSQIAGDEQYF.

The table lists this clonotype with a few counts. This sequence joins TRBV6-5 and TRBJ2-1; 8 nucleotides agree with TRBD2. This CDR3 is built from 16 residues. V lost 4 bases, J lost 3 bases, and 8 bases stayed unmatched. The germline V gene has CDR1 MNHEY and CDR2 SVGAGI. CDR3 bases: TGTGCCAGCAGTTCCCCCGGGACTAGGGGCTACAATGAGCAGTTCTTC. It yields the protein CASSSPGTRGYNEQFF.

This clonotype was seen many times. An end of the junction does not agree with germline; a read error may underlie this. The chain recombines TRBV20-1 with TRBJ2-3; the D is unclear. This CDR3 has 13 amino acids. Germline V lookup: CDR1 DFQATT, CDR2 SNEGSKA (reference sequence). CDR3 protein: CSAREGIADTQYF. The CDR3 nucleotides read TGCAGTGCCAGAGAAGGTATTGCAGATACGCAGTATTTT.

This clonotype showed up just a few times. The V gene is TRBV3-1, the J gene TRBJ2-7, with TRBD1 matching over 7 bases. The trim removed 8 bases at V and 6 bases at J, leaving 13 bases unmatched. The CDR3 spans 14 residues. Germline V gene lookup returns CDR1 LGHDT and CDR2 YNNKEL (reference sequence). The CDR3: CASQRRGNLGEQYF. The CDR3 coding sequence is TGTGCCAGCCAACGCAGGGGGAATCTGGGCGAGCAGTACTTC.